These T cell receptor beta chains were read from a single sample in a study of CXCR3-negative and CXCR3-positive naive CD8 T cells. TCRdb re-called the 5' RACE reads, yielding one record per CDR3 amino acid sequence without DNA. The sample table sets out about 98,000 distinct CDR3 sequences. The sample was naive CXCR3+ CD8+ T cells from blood. These TCRs come from a human donor in good health. Some clones in this sample may be carry-over from other donors' samples. CDR3s include the opening cysteine and the closing phenylalanine or tryptophan. Fields, in order: V gene, J gene, CDR3 protein.

>TRBV20-1|TRBJ1-1
CSARDLDREFTEAFF
>TRBV12-3/TRBV12-4|TRBJ1-2
CASSLTQGRGYTF
>TRBV5-1|TRBJ2-1
CASSLVPHGTLSTYNEQFF
>TRBV28|TRBJ2-4
CASVVAGGNIQYF
>TRBV5-1|TRBJ2-5
CASSTRTSGDLQETQYF
>TRBV4-3|TRBJ2-5
CASSQVLGAETQYF
>TRBV29-1|TRBJ2-1
CSVEGIGEYNEQFF
>TRBV7-9|TRBJ2-7
CASSFSAGVSYEQYF
>TRBV11-2|TRBJ2-7
CASSAHTAGEQYF
>TRBV12-3/TRBV12-4|TRBJ2-5
CASSFLAGASQETQYF
>TRBV9|TRBJ2-5
CASSVVGGATETQYF
>TRBV3-1|TRBJ2-1
CASSSPRGSNEQFF
>TRBV20-1|TRBJ2-5
CSAPEWGAIGETQYF
>TRBV29-1|TRBJ2-7
CSVVRGPKDEQYF
>TRBV6-5|TRBJ2-2
CASTQTSGSWTGELFF
>TRBV27|TRBJ2-7
CASSLPTRRHF
>TRBV11-3|TRBJ2-6
CASSPRTGSGANVLTF
>TRBV20-1|TRBJ2-1
CSASAGSYNEQFF
>TRBV6-5|TRBJ2-7
CASSQRDRYYEQYF
>TRBV5-1|TRBJ2-6
CASSLDGQGVLTGANVLTF
>TRBV7-9|TRBJ1-4
CASRYTGTTNEKLFF
>TRBV29-1|TRBJ2-7
CSVEATSSYEQYF
>TRBV29-1|TRBJ2-1
CSVEDQHYNEQFF
>TRBV29-1|TRBJ2-1
CSVGGTSGGVPTSYNEQFF
>TRBV28|TRBJ2-3
CASRIRGQRITDTQYF
>TRBV6-5|TRBJ1-1
CASSYEQAWDTEAFF
>TRBV5-1|TRBJ2-7
CARSEDGSSYEQYF
>TRBV28|TRBJ2-3
CASSFLRGLTDTQYF
>TRBV12-3/TRBV12-4|TRBJ2-5
CASSGTGWGETQYF
>TRBV7-2|TRBJ1-1
CASSFLPTGMNTEAFF
>TRBV6-6|TRBJ2-5
CASTTSPGGKETQYF
>TRBV6-2/TRBV6-3|TRBJ1-5
CASSYSVSGGDQPQHF
>TRBV5-5|TRBJ2-7
CASSIWTGAEQYF
>TRBV14|TRBJ2-7
CASSQDFGDYEQYF
>TRBV29-1|TRBJ2-6
CSVERKMAGANVLTF
>TRBV9|TRBJ2-1
CASSPGLEQLF
>TRBV5-1|TRBJ2-1
CASSGQGSYNEQFF
>TRBV11-1|TRBJ2-1
CASSLTAPPGFNEQFF
>TRBV4-1|TRBJ2-7
CASSQGQAANEQYF
>TRBV7-6|TRBJ1-1
CASSSVERIEAFF
>TRBV9|TRBJ2-2
CASNISRPNTGELFF
>TRBV7-9|TRBJ2-5
CASSPMGRNQETQYF
>TRBV10-3|TRBJ1-2
CAIPSEGNGYTF
>TRBV6-5|TRBJ1-5
CASSDSGAYEGWDSNQPQHF
>TRBV25-1|TRBJ2-2
CASSEEGRGTGELFF
>TRBV20-1|TRBJ2-4
CSARVGPTILAKNIQYF
>TRBV4-2|TRBJ2-5
CASSQDAGWGETQYF
>TRBV28|TRBJ2-7
CASSFTRDSFSYEQYF
>TRBV9|TRBJ2-7
CASSVVGGRNEQYF
>TRBV12-3/TRBV12-4|TRBJ2-2
CASSPDTSANTGELFF
>TRBV20-1|TRBJ2-3
CSARDRGRSTDTQYF
>TRBV28|TRBJ2-7
CASSSAWDTFYEQYF
>TRBV20-1|TRBJ2-5
CSASRQYQETQYF
>TRBV7-9|TRBJ1-2
CASSQPNEDGYTF
>TRBV7-9|TRBJ2-3
CASSSSGPGGADTQYF